The rows below give T cell receptor beta chains drawn from one sample of a study of Graves' ophthalmopathy and Graves' hyperthyroidism. Using its own MiXCR run on the multiplex PCR reads, TCRdb lists one record per CDR3 protein. The table lists about 380,000 distinct CDR3 sequences, less than 20% of them singletons. Sequencing was done on a sample of peripheral blood. All receptors come from a woman under 30 with stable Graves' hyperthyroidism. CDR3s include the opening cysteine and the closing phenylalanine or tryptophan. The D gene is left open where the match is weak. Part of the rows lack a size; the others show once, few, many or a class for expanded clones.

DNA: TGTGCCAGCAGCCCTGGGGACAGCTGGGACCGCTATGGCTACACCTTC
CDR3: CASSPGDSWDRYGYTF
D: TRBD1
J: TRBJ1-2
V: TRBV5-5
size: few

DNA: TGCAGCGGGGGGACAGGGGGACAAGAGACCCAGTACTTC
CDR3: CSGGTGGQETQYF
D: TRBD1
J: TRBJ2-5
V: TRBV29-1
size: many

DNA: TGCAGTGCTAGGATGGGTGCGGGGTTTCAAGAGACCCAGTACTTC
CDR3: CSARMGAGFQETQYF
D: NA
J: TRBJ2-5
V: TRBV20-1
size: few

DNA: TGCAGTGCTAGAACGGACAGGGGGCACACTGAAGCTTTCTTT
CDR3: CSARTDRGHTEAFF
D: TRBD1
J: TRBJ1-1
V: TRBV20-1
size: NA

DNA: TGTGCTAGTGGAACCAGGGGTAGGGAGACCCAGTACTTC
CDR3: CASGTRGRETQYF
D: NA
J: TRBJ2-5
V: TRBV12-5
size: many

DNA: TGTGCCAGCAGTTACGGACGGGGGGCGAATGAAAAACTGTTTTTT
CDR3: CASSYGRGANEKLFF
D: NA
J: TRBJ1-4
V: TRBV6-2/TRBV6-3
size: NA

DNA: TGTGCCAGCAGCTTAGGGCGGACGGTAACCTACGAGCAGTACTTC
CDR3: CASSLGRTVTYEQYF
D: NA
J: TRBJ2-7
V: TRBV11-3
size: few

DNA: TGCAGTGCTAATCTAGGTCCAAATCAGCCCCAGCATTTT
CDR3: CSANLGPNQPQHF
D: NA
J: TRBJ1-5
V: TRBV20-1
size: many

DNA: TGTGCCACCAGCAGAACGGGGCCGGCTAACGAGCAGTACTTC
CDR3: CATSRTGPANEQYF
D: NA
J: TRBJ2-7
V: TRBV15
size: many

DNA: TGTGCCATCAGTGAGTTGGACAGGCTAGAAGAGACCCAGTACTTC
CDR3: CAISELDRLEETQYF
D: TRBD1
J: TRBJ2-5
V: TRBV6-1
size: NA

DNA: TGTGCCAGCAGTTTACGGGGTCCGGACGGGGCCCTCCACTTT
CDR3: CASSLRGPDGALHF
D: NA
J: TRBJ1-6
V: TRBV12-3/TRBV12-4
size: few

DNA: TGTGCCAGTAAGCAGGGGCTTCACAATCAGCCCCAGCATTTT
CDR3: CASKQGLHNQPQHF
D: NA
J: TRBJ1-5
V: TRBV19
size: many

DNA: TGCGCCAGCAGCGTGACAGGGGCCACTGAAGCTTTCTTT
CDR3: CASSVTGATEAFF
D: TRBD1
J: TRBJ1-1
V: TRBV5-1
size: many

DNA: TGTGCCAGCAGTTTAGGGGCTGGACAGGTGGTGGAGACCCAGTACTTC
CDR3: CASSLGAGQVVETQYF
D: TRBD1
J: TRBJ2-5
V: TRBV12-3/TRBV12-4
size: many

DNA: TGCGCCAGCAGCTTGGAGGGCAGACAGACCACCGGGGAGCTGTTTTTT
CDR3: CASSLEGRQTTGELFF
D: NA
J: TRBJ2-2
V: TRBV5-1
size: NA

DNA: TGTGCCAGCAGTTCCTCCGGACTCGCCTACGAGCAGTACTTC
CDR3: CASSSSGLAYEQYF
D: NA
J: TRBJ2-7
V: TRBV12-3/TRBV12-4
size: many

DNA: TGCGCCAGCAGCTCAGACCGACAGAAGCTAAAAAACATTCAGTACTTC
CDR3: CASSSDRQKLKNIQYF
D: NA
J: TRBJ2-4
V: TRBV5-1
size: few

DNA: TGTGCCAGCAGCGTGGACAGGGTAGCAGACGAGCAGTACTTC
CDR3: CASSVDRVADEQYF
D: TRBD1
J: TRBJ2-7
V: TRBV7-2
size: many

DNA: TGTGCCAGCAGCTCAATACAGGGGAACGCTGAAGCTTTCTTT
CDR3: CASSSIQGNAEAFF
D: TRBD1
J: TRBJ1-1
V: TRBV11-2
size: many

DNA: TGTGCCAGCAGTTTAGGGACAGGGGGCCGTTGGGTGTCTGAAGCTTTCTTT
CDR3: CASSLGTGGRWVSEAFF
D: TRBD1
J: TRBJ1-1
V: TRBV12-3/TRBV12-4
size: many

DNA: TGTGCCAGCAGTTTGGTCCGGACACCCCTCCACTTT
CDR3: CASSLVRTPLHF
D: NA
J: TRBJ1-6
V: TRBV6-2/TRBV6-3
size: many

DNA: TGTGCCAGCAGTTTAGCGGGGGGTACTCAAGAGACCCAGTACTTC
CDR3: CASSLAGGTQETQYF
D: NA
J: TRBJ2-5
V: TRBV12-3/TRBV12-4
size: many

DNA: TGTGCCAGCAGTCGGTGGGGGAGTTCTAGTGAGACCCAGTACTTC
CDR3: CASSRWGSSSETQYF
D: NA
J: TRBJ2-5
V: TRBV6-2/TRBV6-3
size: many

DNA: TGTGCCAGCAGCCGCGCGGGGGACCAAGAGACCCAGTACTTC
CDR3: CASSRAGDQETQYF
D: TRBD2
J: TRBJ2-5
V: TRBV3-1
size: NA

DNA: TGTACCAGCAGTTCAAGCGGGGGGGCGAATCATTGGAGGTACGAGCAGTACTTC
CDR3: CTSSSSGGANHWRYEQYF
D: TRBD2
J: TRBJ2-7
V: TRBV6-2/TRBV6-3
size: many